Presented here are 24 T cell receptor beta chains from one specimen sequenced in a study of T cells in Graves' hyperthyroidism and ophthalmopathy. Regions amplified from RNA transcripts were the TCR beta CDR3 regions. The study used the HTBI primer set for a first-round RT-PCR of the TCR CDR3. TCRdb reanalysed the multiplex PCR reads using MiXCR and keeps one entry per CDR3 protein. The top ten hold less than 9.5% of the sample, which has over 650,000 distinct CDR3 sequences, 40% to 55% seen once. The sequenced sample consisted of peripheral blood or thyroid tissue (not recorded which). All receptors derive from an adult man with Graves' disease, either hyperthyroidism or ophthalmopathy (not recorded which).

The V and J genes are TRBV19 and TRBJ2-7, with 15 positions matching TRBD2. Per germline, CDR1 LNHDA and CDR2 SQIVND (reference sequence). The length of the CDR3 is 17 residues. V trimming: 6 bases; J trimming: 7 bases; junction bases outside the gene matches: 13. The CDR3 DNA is TGTGCCAGTAGCACGTCCGGGACTAGCGGGAGGAGGAATGAGCAGTACTTC. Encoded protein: CASSTSGTSGRRNEQYF.

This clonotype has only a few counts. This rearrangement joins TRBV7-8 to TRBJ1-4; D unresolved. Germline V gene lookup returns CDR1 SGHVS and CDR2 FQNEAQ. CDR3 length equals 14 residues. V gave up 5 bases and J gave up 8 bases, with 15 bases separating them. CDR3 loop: CASSLTNIGEKLFF. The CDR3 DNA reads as TGTGCCAGCAGCCTCACTAATATTGGAGAAAAACTGTTTTTT.

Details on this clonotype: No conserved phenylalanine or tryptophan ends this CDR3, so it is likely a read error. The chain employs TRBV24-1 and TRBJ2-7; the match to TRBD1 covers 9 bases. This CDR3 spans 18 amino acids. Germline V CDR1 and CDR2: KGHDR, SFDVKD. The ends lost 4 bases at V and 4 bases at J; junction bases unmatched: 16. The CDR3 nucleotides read TGTGCCACCAGTGACCCGCCAAATAGACAGGGGGGGAGGTACGAGCAGTACCTC. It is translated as CATSDPPNRQGGRYEQYL.

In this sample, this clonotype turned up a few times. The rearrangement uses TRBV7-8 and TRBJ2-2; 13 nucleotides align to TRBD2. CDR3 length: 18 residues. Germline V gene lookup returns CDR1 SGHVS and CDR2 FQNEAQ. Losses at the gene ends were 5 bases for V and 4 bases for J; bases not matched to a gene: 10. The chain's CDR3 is CASSPLLAGGLITGELFF. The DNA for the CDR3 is TGTGCCAGCAGCCCACTACTAGCGGGGGGGCTGATCACCGGGGAGCTGTTTTTT.

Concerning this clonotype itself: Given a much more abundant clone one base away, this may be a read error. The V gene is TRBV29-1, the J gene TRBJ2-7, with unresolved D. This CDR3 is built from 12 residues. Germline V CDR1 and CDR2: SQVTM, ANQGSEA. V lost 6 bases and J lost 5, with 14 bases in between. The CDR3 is CSVRRVGNEQYF. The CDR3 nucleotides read TGCAGCGTCCGGAGAGTGGGGAACGAGCAGTACTTC.

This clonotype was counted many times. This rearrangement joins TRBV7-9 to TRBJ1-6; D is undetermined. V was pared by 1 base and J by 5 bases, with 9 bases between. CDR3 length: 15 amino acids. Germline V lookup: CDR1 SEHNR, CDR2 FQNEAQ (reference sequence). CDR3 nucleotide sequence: TGTGCCAGCAGCTTAGGGCAATTTGATAATTCACCCCTCCACTTT. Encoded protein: CASSLGQFDNSPLHF. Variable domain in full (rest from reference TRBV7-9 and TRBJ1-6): DTGVSQNPRHKITKRGQNVTFRCDPISEHNRLYWYRQTLGQGPEFLTYFQNEAQLEKSRLLSDRFSAERPKGSFSTLEIQRTEQGDSAMYLCASSLGQFDNSPLHFGNGTRLTVT.

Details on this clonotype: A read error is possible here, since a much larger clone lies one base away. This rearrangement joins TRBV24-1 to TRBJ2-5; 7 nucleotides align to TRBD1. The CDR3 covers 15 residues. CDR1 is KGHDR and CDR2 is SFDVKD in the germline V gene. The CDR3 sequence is CATSFGQANQETRYF. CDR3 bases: TGTGCCACCAGTTTCGGACAGGCAAATCAAGAGACCCGGTACTTC.

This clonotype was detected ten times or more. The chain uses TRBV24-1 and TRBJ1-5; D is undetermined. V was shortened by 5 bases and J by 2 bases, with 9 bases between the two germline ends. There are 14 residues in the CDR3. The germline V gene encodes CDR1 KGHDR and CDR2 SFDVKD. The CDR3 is CATSAGSRNQPQHF. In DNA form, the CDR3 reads TGTGCCACCAGTGCCGGCAGCCGCAATCAGCCCCAGCATTTT.

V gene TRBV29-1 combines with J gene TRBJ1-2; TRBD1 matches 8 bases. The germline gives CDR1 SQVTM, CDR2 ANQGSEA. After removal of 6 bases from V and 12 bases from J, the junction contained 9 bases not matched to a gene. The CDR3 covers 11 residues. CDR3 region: CSVETGGGNTF. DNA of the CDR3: TGCAGCGTGGAAACAGGGGGAGGAAACACCTTC.

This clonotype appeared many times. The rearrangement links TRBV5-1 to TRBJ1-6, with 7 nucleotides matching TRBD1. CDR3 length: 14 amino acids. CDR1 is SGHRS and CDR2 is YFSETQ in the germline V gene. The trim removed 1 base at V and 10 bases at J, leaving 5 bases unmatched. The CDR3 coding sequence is TGCGCCAGCAGCTTGACAGGGGATCGGTCACCCCTCCACTTT. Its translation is CASSLTGDRSPLHF.

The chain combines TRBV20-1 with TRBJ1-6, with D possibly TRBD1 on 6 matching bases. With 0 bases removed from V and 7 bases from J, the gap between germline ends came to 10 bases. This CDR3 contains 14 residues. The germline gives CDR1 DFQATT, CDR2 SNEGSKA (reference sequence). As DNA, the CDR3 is TGCAGTGCTAGAGATAACAGGGAGAATTCACCCCTCCACTTT. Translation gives CSARDNRENSPLHF.

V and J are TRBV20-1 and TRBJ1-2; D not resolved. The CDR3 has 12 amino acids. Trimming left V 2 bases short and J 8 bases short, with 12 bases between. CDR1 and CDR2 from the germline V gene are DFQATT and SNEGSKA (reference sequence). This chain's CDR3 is CSARLGPQGYTF. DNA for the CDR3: TGCAGTGCTAGACTAGGGCCTCAAGGCTACACCTTC.

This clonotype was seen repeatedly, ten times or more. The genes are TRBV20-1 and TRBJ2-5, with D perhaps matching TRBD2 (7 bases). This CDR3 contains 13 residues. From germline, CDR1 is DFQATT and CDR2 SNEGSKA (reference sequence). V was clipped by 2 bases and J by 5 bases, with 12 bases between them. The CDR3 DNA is TGCAGTGCTAGACGGGGGGCTAGCGAGACCCAGTACTTC. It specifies CSARRGASETQYF.

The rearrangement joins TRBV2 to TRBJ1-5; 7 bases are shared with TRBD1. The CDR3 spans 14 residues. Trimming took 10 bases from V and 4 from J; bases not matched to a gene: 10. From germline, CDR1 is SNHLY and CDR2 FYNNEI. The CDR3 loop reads CANSVDRMNQPQHF. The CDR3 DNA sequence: TGTGCCAACAGCGTGGACAGGATGAATCAGCCCCAGCATTTT.

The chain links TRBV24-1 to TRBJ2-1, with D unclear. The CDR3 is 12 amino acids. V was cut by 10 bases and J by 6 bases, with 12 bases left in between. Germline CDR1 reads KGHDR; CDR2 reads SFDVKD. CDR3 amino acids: CATSPFGNEQFF. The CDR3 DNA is TGTGCCACTTCCCCCTTTGGCAATGAGCAGTTCTTC.

CDR3 residues: CASSEFGATEAFF. CDR3 nucleotide sequence: TGTGCCAGCAGTGAATTTGGGGCCACTGAAGCTTTCTTT. V usage is TRBV25-1 and J usage is TRBJ1-1; perhaps TRBD1 as D (5 bases). The V gene lost 1 base and the J gene lost 4 bases, with 7 bases spanning the gap. This CDR3 spans 13 amino acids. The germline gives CDR1 MGHDK, CDR2 SYGVNS.

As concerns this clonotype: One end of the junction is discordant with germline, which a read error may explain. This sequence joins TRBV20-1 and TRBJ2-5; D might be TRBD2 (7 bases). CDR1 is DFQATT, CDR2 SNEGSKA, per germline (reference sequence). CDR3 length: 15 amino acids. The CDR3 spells CSAARGANLQEAQYF. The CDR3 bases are TGCAGTGCAGCTCGGGGGGCCAACCTTCAAGAGGCCCAGTACTTC.

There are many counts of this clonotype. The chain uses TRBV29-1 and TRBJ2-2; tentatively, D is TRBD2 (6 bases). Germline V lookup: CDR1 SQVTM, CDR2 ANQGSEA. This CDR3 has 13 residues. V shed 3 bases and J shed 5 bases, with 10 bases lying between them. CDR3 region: CSVDAGPTGELFF. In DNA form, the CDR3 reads TGCAGCGTTGATGCGGGGCCGACCGGGGAGCTGTTTTTT.

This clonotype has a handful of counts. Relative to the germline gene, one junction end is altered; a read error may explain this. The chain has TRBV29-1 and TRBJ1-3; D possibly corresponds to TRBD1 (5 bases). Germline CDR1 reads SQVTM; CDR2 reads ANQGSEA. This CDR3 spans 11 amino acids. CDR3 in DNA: TGCAGCGTGGGGACTGGGAACACCATATATTTT. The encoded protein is CSVGTGNTIYF.

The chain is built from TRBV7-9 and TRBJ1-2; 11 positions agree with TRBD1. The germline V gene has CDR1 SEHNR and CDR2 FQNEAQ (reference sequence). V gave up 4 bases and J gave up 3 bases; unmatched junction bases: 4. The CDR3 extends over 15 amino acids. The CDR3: CASSSRTGGDYGYTF. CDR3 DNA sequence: TGTGCCAGCAGCTCACGGACAGGGGGCGACTATGGCTACACCTTC. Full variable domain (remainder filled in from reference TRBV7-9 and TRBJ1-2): DTGVSQNPRHKITKRGQNVTFRCDPISEHNRLYWYRQTLGQGPEFLTYFQNEAQLEKSRLLSDRFSAERPKGSFSTLEIQRTEQGDSAMYLCASSSRTGGDYGYTFGSGTRLTVV.

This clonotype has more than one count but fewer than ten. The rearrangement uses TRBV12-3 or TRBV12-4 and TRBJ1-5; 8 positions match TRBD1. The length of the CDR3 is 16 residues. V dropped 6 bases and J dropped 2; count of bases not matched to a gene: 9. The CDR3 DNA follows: TGTGCCAGCAGCCCCAGGGGGCGCGGGCGCAATCAGCCCCAGCATTTT. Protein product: CASSPRGRGRNQPQHF.

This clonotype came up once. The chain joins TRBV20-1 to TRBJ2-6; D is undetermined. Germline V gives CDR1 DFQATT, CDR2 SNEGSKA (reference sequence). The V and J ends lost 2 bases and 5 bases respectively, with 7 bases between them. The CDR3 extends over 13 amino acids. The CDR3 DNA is TGCAGTGCTAGACGTCCCAGGGCCAACGTCCTGACTTTC. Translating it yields CSARRPRANVLTF.

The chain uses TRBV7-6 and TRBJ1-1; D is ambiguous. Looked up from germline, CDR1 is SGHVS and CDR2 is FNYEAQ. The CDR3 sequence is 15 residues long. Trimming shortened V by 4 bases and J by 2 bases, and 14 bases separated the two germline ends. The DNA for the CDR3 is TGTGCCAGCAGCTACTCCGCCACTACCAACACTGAAGCTTTCTTT. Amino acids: CASSYSATTNTEAFF.

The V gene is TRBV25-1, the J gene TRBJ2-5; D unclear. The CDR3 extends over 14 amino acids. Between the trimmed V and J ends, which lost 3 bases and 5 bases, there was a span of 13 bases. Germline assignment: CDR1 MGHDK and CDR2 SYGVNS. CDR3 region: CASSDESRRETQYF. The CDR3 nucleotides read TGTGCCAGCAGTGACGAATCCAGGCGGGAGACCCAGTACTTC.